This T cell receptor beta chain was captured by sequencing in a study of Ad26.COV2.S vaccination and SARS-CoV-2 variants. Study-wide background: Intramuscular Ad26.COV2.S at 5x10^10 or 1x10^11 viral particles. Study outcomes and limitations: Vaccinees showed greater spike-specific TCR breadth than placebo recipients.

In the case of this clone: Antigen unknown.

As to treatment: about 20 received Ad26.COV2.S at low or high dose, single or two shots; about five received placebo; per-sample allocation not given. At day 63 after the first vaccine or placebo injection, samples were drawn. TCRdb's copy holds only in-frame clones and misses some; the assay was immunoSEQ multiplex PCR. This table holds approximately 400,000 clones, approximately 83% found once. The V segment lost 0 bases and the J segment 10 bases; nucleotides outside the gene matches: 10. CDR1 SGHRS and CDR2 YFSETQ come from the germline V gene. The CDR3 runs to 16 residues. This clonotype was obtained from a person aged 18 to 65 who received the Ad26.COV2.S COVID-19 vaccine or a placebo. Sequencing used peripheral blood, obtained in a trial of Ad26.COV2.S vaccine versus placebo. The chain couples TRBV5-1 to TRBJ2-1; 10 bases line up with TRBD2. Here the CDR3 DNA reads TGCGCCAGCAGCTTGGTCCGGCTAGCGGGAGCTGGGGAGCAGTTCTTC. Protein sequence: CASSLVRLAGAGEQFF.